These T cell receptor beta chains were read from a single sample in a study of neurological immune-mediated disorders. One entry per CDR3 protein, called by TCRdb with MiXCR from the 5' RACE reads. This table has some 71,000 distinct CDR3 sequences, roughly 10% appearing once. The specimen sequenced was PBMCs. The receptors stem from a man aged 30 to 45 in good health. The CDR3 runs from the conserved cysteine through the conserved F or W. D genes are given only for firm matches. Rows may omit the clone size; those that give it use once, few, many or a size class.

size: many; D: TRBD2; J: TRBJ2-1; V: TRBV11-1; DNA: TGTGCCAGCAGCGCGGGACTAGCCGCCAACAATGAGCAGTTCTTC; CDR3: CASSAGLAANNEQFF
size: many; D: NA; J: TRBJ2-5; V: TRBV12-3/TRBV12-4; DNA: TGTGCCAGCAGCCCTTTGGAGACCCAGTACTTC; CDR3: CASSPLETQYF
size: many; D: NA; J: TRBJ1-2; V: TRBV12-3/TRBV12-4; DNA: TGTGCCAGCAGCCAGAGTCGGAACTATGGCTACACCTTC; CDR3: CASSQSRNYGYTF
size: many; D: NA; J: TRBJ1-4; V: TRBV25-1; DNA: TGTGCCAGCAGTGAAACGGAATACTCGAGAGAAAAACTGTTTTTT; CDR3: CASSETEYSREKLFF
size: many; D: TRBD2; J: TRBJ2-4; V: TRBV4-2; DNA: TGTGCCAGCAGCCAAGCCCAGCGGGAGACGACCAAAAACATTCAGTACTTC; CDR3: CASSQAQRETTKNIQYF
size: many; D: NA; J: TRBJ2-5; V: TRBV2; DNA: TGTGCCAGCAGAGGGGCCTCTTTTAAAGAGACCCAGTACTTC; CDR3: CASRGASFKETQYF
size: many; D: NA; J: TRBJ2-7; V: TRBV5-1; DNA: TGCGCCAGCATCATGACACATTCCTACGAGCAGTACTTC; CDR3: CASIMTHSYEQYF
size: many; D: TRBD1; J: TRBJ1-2; V: TRBV4-1; DNA: TGCGCCAGCAGCCAAAGAGGGACAGACTATGGCTACACCTTC; CDR3: CASSQRGTDYGYTF
size: NA; D: TRBD2; J: TRBJ2-5; V: TRBV20-1; DNA: TGCAGTGCTAGAGATCCGGGACTAGAGGGGGAGACCCAGTACTTC; CDR3: CSARDPGLEGETQYF
size: many; D: NA; J: TRBJ1-1; V: TRBV3-1; DNA: TGTGCCAGCAAAAGGGAGGGATATAACACTGAAGCTTTCTTT; CDR3: CASKREGYNTEAFF
size: many; D: TRBD2; J: TRBJ2-5; V: TRBV5-1; DNA: TGCGCCAGCAGGGGAGGGAGCGGGAGTGCGGAGGAGACCCAGTACTTC; CDR3: CASRGGSGSAEETQYF
size: many; D: TRBD1; J: TRBJ2-1; V: TRBV5-1; DNA: TGCGCCAGCAGTGGAGGGACAGGGGCCGTTGAGCAGTTCTTC; CDR3: CASSGGTGAVEQFF
size: many; D: NA; J: TRBJ2-2; V: TRBV11-2; DNA: TGTGCCAGCAGCGCCGGGACTCACACCGGGGAGCTGTTTTTT; CDR3: CASSAGTHTGELFF
size: NA; D: NA; J: TRBJ2-2; V: TRBV6-1; DNA: TGTGCCAGCAGTGAAGCGGGCAGTACAAACGCGAACACCGGGGAGCTGTTTTTT; CDR3: CASSEAGSTNANTGELFF
size: many; D: TRBD2; J: TRBJ2-2; V: TRBV4-1; DNA: TGCGCCAGCATGTACCACGATAGCGGGTCCACCGGGGAGCTGTTTTTT; CDR3: CASMYHDSGSTGELFF
size: many; D: NA; J: TRBJ2-5; V: TRBV5-1; DNA: TGCGCCAGCAGCTCCTCAGGGAGGACTCTACAAGAGACCCAGTACTTC; CDR3: CASSSSGRTLQETQYF
size: many; D: TRBD2; J: TRBJ2-3; V: TRBV4-2; DNA: TGTGCCAGCAGTGGCGCGGGAGGGCTTCCAGATACGCAGTATTTT; CDR3: CASSGAGGLPDTQYF
size: many; D: TRBD1; J: TRBJ2-7; V: TRBV29-1; DNA: TGCAGCGTGTACCGGGACAGGAACACCTACGAGCAGTACTTC; CDR3: CSVYRDRNTYEQYF
size: many; D: NA; J: TRBJ2-1; V: TRBV4-1; DNA: TGCGCCAGCAGCCAAGATCGCGGGGTCCCTTACAATGAGCAGTTCTTC; CDR3: CASSQDRGVPYNEQFF
size: many; D: NA; J: TRBJ2-3; V: TRBV11-2; DNA: TGTGCCAGCAGCTTAGCCACTAGACCTGATACGCAGTATTTT; CDR3: CASSLATRPDTQYF
size: many; D: NA; J: TRBJ2-3; V: TRBV6-5; DNA: TGTGCCACGACCTACACAGATACGCAGTATTTT; CDR3: CATTYTDTQYF
size: many; D: NA; J: TRBJ2-7; V: TRBV18; DNA: TGTGCCAGCTCACCCGGGAGACTGGGCTACGAGCAGTACTTC; CDR3: CASSPGRLGYEQYF
size: NA; D: NA; J: TRBJ2-5; V: TRBV6-6; DNA: TGTGCCAGCAGTTACTCAGGGGCGCGGGGTCCAGAGACCCAGTACTTC; CDR3: CASSYSGARGPETQYF
size: many; D: TRBD2; J: TRBJ2-1; V: TRBV6-5; DNA: TGTGCCAGCAGTCCAAGTGGGGGGGGCTCCTACAATGAGCAGTTCTTC; CDR3: CASSPSGGGSYNEQFF
size: many; D: NA; J: TRBJ1-5; V: TRBV7-6; DNA: TGTGCCAGCAGCTTAGTGTCAGGGGATAATCAGCCCCAGCATTTT; CDR3: CASSLVSGDNQPQHF
size: few; D: TRBD1; J: TRBJ2-6; V: TRBV19; DNA: TGTGCCAGTAAGGGACAGGTCGGGGCCAACGTCCTGACTTTC; CDR3: CASKGQVGANVLTF
size: many; D: NA; J: TRBJ1-1; V: TRBV15; DNA: TGTGCCACCAGCAGAGGGGTAGGCAGGGCTGCTTTCTTT; CDR3: CATSRGVGRAAFF
size: many; D: NA; J: TRBJ2-2; V: TRBV3-1; DNA: TGTGCCAGCAGCCAAGGGAATAGCGCCGGGGAGCTGTTTTTT; CDR3: CASSQGNSAGELFF
size: many; D: NA; J: TRBJ2-7; V: TRBV9; DNA: TGTGCCAGCAGCGTTGGAGGGAGCTCCTACGAGCAGTACTTC; CDR3: CASSVGGSSYEQYF
size: NA; D: NA; J: TRBJ2-3; V: TRBV6-6; DNA: TGTGCCAGCAGCCTAGGAATCCGACATACGAGCACAGATACACAGTATTTT; CDR3: CASSLGIRHTSTDTQYF
size: many; D: TRBD2; J: TRBJ2-7; V: TRBV7-2; DNA: TGTGCCAGCAGCTTATCCCTACTAGCGGACTACGAGCAGTACTTC; CDR3: CASSLSLLADYEQYF
size: medium-sized; D: TRBD2; J: TRBJ2-1; V: TRBV11-2; DNA: TGTGCCAGCAGCCGGGGACTAGCGGATCAGAATGAGCAGTTCTTC; CDR3: CASSRGLADQNEQFF
size: medium-sized; D: NA; J: TRBJ2-4; V: TRBV4-2; DNA: TGTGCCAGCAGCCAAGATCGAGCAAGAGGGGGTGACATTCAGTACTTC; CDR3: CASSQDRARGGDIQYF
size: many; D: TRBD2; J: TRBJ2-7; V: TRBV20-1; DNA: TGCAGTGCTAGAGATCCGCGGGAGGTCTACGAGCAGTACTTC; CDR3: CSARDPREVYEQYF
size: NA; D: TRBD1; J: TRBJ1-5; V: TRBV5-1; DNA: TGCGCCAGCAGCTTTTCAGGACAGGGCAATCAGCCCCAGCATTTT; CDR3: CASSFSGQGNQPQHF
size: few; D: NA; J: TRBJ2-6; V: TRBV12-3/TRBV12-4; DNA: TGTGCCAGCATCCCGGGAGCTGGGGCCAACGTCCTGACTTTC; CDR3: CASIPGAGANVLTF
size: medium-sized; D: NA; J: TRBJ2-3; V: TRBV7-8; DNA: TGTGCCAGCACGGGGCGGACAGATACGCAGTATTTT; CDR3: CASTGRTDTQYF
size: NA; D: NA; J: TRBJ1-1; V: TRBV6-5; DNA: TGTGCCAGCAGTTACTCTGTTGGGAACACTGAAGCTTTCTTT; CDR3: CASSYSVGNTEAFF
size: many; D: NA; J: TRBJ1-1; V: TRBV3-1; DNA: TGTGCCAGCAGCCATTTTCGAACAAGGAACACTGAAGCTTTCTTT; CDR3: CASSHFRTRNTEAFF
size: many; D: NA; J: TRBJ1-4; V: TRBV29-1; DNA: TGCAGCGTTGTAGCAGGGGTTGGTGAAAAACTGTTTTTT; CDR3: CSVVAGVGEKLFF
size: many; D: NA; J: TRBJ2-2; V: TRBV12-3/TRBV12-4; DNA: TGTGCCAGCAGTTTGATTGCACTCGACACCGGGGAGCTGTTTTTT; CDR3: CASSLIALDTGELFF
size: many; D: NA; J: TRBJ1-5; V: TRBV12-3/TRBV12-4; DNA: TGTGCCAGCAGTTTAGTGGGGGACATGCAGCCCCAGCATTTT; CDR3: CASSLVGDMQPQHF
size: many; D: TRBD1; J: TRBJ1-1; V: TRBV29-1; DNA: TGCAGCGTTGAAGATAGGGATCCGGACAGGGGAAGTAGAAGAGCTTTCTTT; CDR3: CSVEDRDPDRGSRRAFF
size: many; D: NA; J: TRBJ1-1; V: TRBV18; DNA: TGTGCCAGCTCGGACGACAGTGAAGCTTTCTTT; CDR3: CASSDDSEAFF
size: many; D: TRBD2; J: TRBJ2-1; V: TRBV6-2/TRBV6-3; DNA: TGTGCCAGCGGGGGGACTACACCCAGCAACAATGAGCAGTTCTTC; CDR3: CASGGTTPSNNEQFF
size: many; D: TRBD1; J: TRBJ2-7; V: TRBV29-1; DNA: TGCAGCGTTGAAGGGACAGGGGGGTCCTACGAGCAGTACTTC; CDR3: CSVEGTGGSYEQYF
size: many; D: NA; J: TRBJ2-2; V: TRBV18; DNA: TGTGCCAGCTCACCATGGCCCGCGAACACCGGGGAGCTGTTTTTT; CDR3: CASSPWPANTGELFF
size: NA; D: NA; J: TRBJ2-2; V: TRBV14; DNA: TGTGCCAGCAGCCAATTGGGTTCCGGGGAGCTGTTTTTT; CDR3: CASSQLGSGELFF
size: many; D: NA; J: TRBJ2-1; V: TRBV5-1; DNA: TGCGCCAGCGACTTAACCGGGACCTACAATGAGCAGTTCTTC; CDR3: CASDLTGTYNEQFF
size: few; D: NA; J: TRBJ2-2; V: TRBV7-2; DNA: TGTGCCAGCAGCTTAGTGGCTAGCGCTAACACCGGGGAGCTGTTTTTT; CDR3: CASSLVASANTGELFF
size: NA; D: NA; J: TRBJ2-6; V: TRBV7-3; DNA: TGTGCCAGCAGCTCCCAGCCCTCCAGCTCTGGGGCCAACGTCCTGACTTTC; CDR3: CASSSQPSSSGANVLTF
size: many; D: NA; J: TRBJ2-1; V: TRBV7-2; DNA: TGTGCCAGCAGCTTAATGTCAACGGGAGTTCTTGAGCAGTTCTTC; CDR3: CASSLMSTGVLEQFF
size: many; D: TRBD2; J: TRBJ2-7; V: TRBV3-1; DNA: TGTGCCAGCAGCCAGACTAGCGGGAGCTCCTACGAGCAGTACTTC; CDR3: CASSQTSGSSYEQYF
size: many; D: TRBD2; J: TRBJ2-7; V: TRBV28; DNA: TGTGCCAGCAGCTGGACTAGCGGGGGCGTCTACGAGCAGTACTTC; CDR3: CASSWTSGGVYEQYF
size: many; D: NA; J: TRBJ1-5; V: TRBV9; DNA: TGTGCCAGCAGCGTAGATGGGACTCATCAAGGGCCCCAGCATTTT; CDR3: CASSVDGTHQGPQHF